This TCR beta chain was observed in a study of blood T cell repertoires in COVID-19. Sequenced by immunoSEQ multiplex PCR; TCRdb stores in-frame clones only, minus some. The table has 150,000 to 200,000 clones, roughly 82% seen once; the top ten hold about 5%. Germline assignment: CDR1 SGHRS and CDR2 YFSETQ. The CDR3 spans 15 residues. The V end was cut by 1 base, the J end by 2 bases, with 12 bases between. The sample consisted of PBMCs or T cells enriched from blood (not recorded which). The J gene is TRBJ2-5, the V gene TRBV5-1; D might be TRBD2 (6 bases). This sequence was found in a woman aged 60-75 years with acute COVID-19. CDR3 protein: CASSLMAGTQETQYF. The DNA for the CDR3 is TGCGCCAGCAGCTTGATGGCGGGAACTCAAGAGACCCAGTACTTC.